This TCR beta chain originates from a study of CD8 T cells in ankylosing spondylitis (dated by TCRdb to about 2017). Background for the entire study: T cell receptor beta repertoires were profiled in healthy donors and ankylosing spondylitis patients so that disease-linked TCR variants could be found. Peripheral blood was sampled, and synovial fluid was additionally collected from ankylosing spondylitis patients. In total, the full study cohort was made up of about 99 healthy donors and more than 20 ankylosing spondylitis patients.

The sequencing machine was an Illumina HiSeq 2500. TCR beta libraries were prepared by quantitative 5'-RACE with molecular barcodes. In the authors' own workflow: To identify disease-linked TCR variants, a new computational method was used, one built on a probabilistic model of VDJ rearrangement. TCRdb took the public reads, trimmed them with fastp at Q25, ran MiXCR for clone calling and kept in-frame beta chains. CDR3 protein sequences are deduplicated, and each keeps its most common genes and DNA. None of the V and J calls come from the authors' own analysis; TCRdb made them. The sample includes about 36,000 distinct CDR3 sequences, with around an eighth observed a single time. The biggest ten clones account for approximately 33% of the sample. This clonotype has a handful of counts. The antigen it binds to is not known. No per-base quality is available; no much larger clone lies one base away. Overall study results and their limits: The disease-linked clones had a CD8+ phenotype and were found at relatively low frequencies in peripheral blood. Significant enrichment of the disease-linked clones was reported in matched synovial fluid samples from ankylosing spondylitis patients. Some of the motif variants had been reported before in the synovial fluid and blood of reactive arthritis patients, a finding that suggests common disease-initiation mechanisms. A TCR beta motif of eight highly homologous amino acid variants appeared characteristic of blood from ankylosing spondylitis patients.

The germline V gene (reference sequence) provides CDR1 DFQATT and CDR2 SNEGSKA. The junction shows trimming of 6 bases on V and 4 bases on J, plus 12 bases between the germline ends. Reading from cysteine to phenylalanine, the CDR3 counts 12 amino acids. Only CDR3 DNA remains: 36 bases, in frame from the first base. Synovial fluid samples and blood samples obtained from the same ankylosing spondylitis patients were matched. The receptor chain draws on TRBV20-1 and TRBJ1-2, with the D gene not confidently named. This TCR came from a male donor with ankylosing spondylitis. The sequencing sample was made of synovial fluid, either unsorted or a sorted T cell fraction (not recorded which). The CDR3 region reads CSAGRGIYGYTF. The DNA is as follows: TGCAGTGCCGGACGGGGAATCTATGGCTACACCTTC.